This T cell receptor beta chain comes out of a study of long-term antiretroviral therapy in people with HIV (dated by TCRdb to 2021 to 2024). About the full investigation: The earliest samples were collected about a decade before the 2015 WHO recommendation for immediate ART, when ART was typically delayed until CD4 counts fell. Whether ART initiation and durable HIV suppression were associated with changes in peripheral blood TRB repertoire composition and diversity was tested in a retrospective serial study. From fewer than 35 adults with confirmed HIV infection, the cohort provided under 200 cryopreserved PBMC samples, gathered serially across a mean of roughly 6 years (range 1-12). Of the roughly 31 participants with HIV, some 12 were female. No cross-contamination during QIAcube processing was seen in test extractions of a monoclonal T-cell line run alongside 33 polyclonal samples. The investigation overall reported the following: The samples span the years 2004 to 2017, and the ART regimens used at that time may not be as effective as current regimens. At every time point, the repertoire was dominated by expanded TRB clones first identified before ART initiation, although this dominance fluctuated and, in many PLHIV, declined after ART. Limited PBMC availability meant only the TCR beta chain was sequenced, without alpha chain pairing. Starting ART was linked to a significant rise in TRB diversity, yet even with long-term ART the diversity remained significantly lower than in transplant donor controls. Narrower CDR3 length ranges were observed in HIV repertoires than in controls, and an antigen-experienced repertoire with only a slight naive shift after ART was suggested by the network structure. Because pre-ART samples had limited cell numbers, profiling was done on unsorted PBMC rather than on sorted CD4+ and CD8+ T cells. Inferences about post-ART repertoire changes are limited because no data were available on ART adherence, viral resistance or therapy changes.

About this clone itself: Its antigen is unknown. The input lacks base qualities; no much larger clone sits a single base away.

Including cysteine and phenylalanine, the CDR3 has 15 amino acids. The sequence is cut down to CDR3 DNA, 45 bases in frame from base 1. Per the germline V gene, SGDLS is the CDR1 and YYNGEE is the CDR2. V loses 4 bases at its end and J loses 4 bases; junction bases beyond the gene matches: 5. Inclusion was restricted to participants for whom at least one PBMC sample before ART initiation and at least two post-ART samples were available. Treatment was received in the United States of America by all participants with HIV. Before DNA extraction, cryopreserved samples of about 0.9-11 million PBMC were thawed and washed. At the time of the earliest PBMC sample, participants with HIV were aged between roughly 20 and 54 years. PBMC samples were contributed by each participant from 1-4 timepoints before ART initiation and 2-8 timepoints after ART initiation, with a median of 7 samples. Serial HIV viral load, CD4+ T-cell count, ART history and demographic data were obtained for every participant. Genomic DNA was extracted from unsorted PBMC with a Qiagen kit on a QIAcube, processed in batches of 12 samples.

The immunoSEQ hsTCRB v3.0 assay was used at survey level resolution for TRB variable region sequencing. A depth of 40,000-50,000 T-cell genomes per sample was targeted for TRB sequencing. Pooled TRB libraries were sequenced on an Illumina MiSeq with a v3 150-cycle kit. From the authors' description of their analysis: Repertoire analysis was performed in R inside a reproducible Nextflow workflow that covered QC, data transformation and analysis. Custom analyses were implemented in LymphoSeq2, an R package for AIRR-Seq data exploration. A few samples that yielded fewer than 5000 total TRB sequences were excluded, so that 200 or so HIV repertoires were analyzed. Among the 180 to 200 HIV repertoires that were kept, approximately 61 were collected before ART initiation and some 130 were collected after ART initiation. Repertoires were downsampled to 5000 TRB nucleotide sequences, and summary statistics were averaged over 100 downsampling iterations. The analysis kept only TRB sequences whose CDR3 regions were at least seven amino acids long. A Shannon entropy-derived clonality score and the Gini coefficient were used to measure diversity. In the repertoire networks, any two of the top 5000 CDR3 amino acid sequences were connected whenever the two sequences differed by an edit distance of one. Antigen specificity groups and MHC restriction were predicted for TRB CDR3 amino acid sequences with GLIPH2. To flag known CMV, EBV, HIV or tissue antigen associations, CDR3 amino acid sequences were matched against VDJdb and McPAS-TCR. Pre-ART, post-ART and control groups were compared with Wilcoxon signed-rank tests and Holm-Bonferroni correction. Imported from immuneACCESS, the table was reduced by TCRdb to in-frame sequences with V and J called. These copies leave out some clones; in studies compared against another copy, an unresolved V gene accounts for under half, and the cause of the remainder is not known. That table is the source of V, J and clone size, and D and trimming were worked out from the DNA. Present in this sample are fewer than 45,000 clones, just under 95% of which were seen just once. 3.6% of the sample comes from the top ten.

The chain is assembled from TRBV9 and TRBJ2-5, with 12 bases matching TRBD2. This TCR came from a woman in her forties or fifties with HIV. Sequenced material: unsorted PBMCs, taken 4.1 years after starting antiretroviral therapy. The CDR3 region: CASSFPSGGVETQYF. The nucleotides are TGTGCCAGCAGCTTTCCTAGCGGGGGGGTAGAGACCCAGTACTTC.